This TCR beta chain was recovered during a study of shared clonotypes between healthy human individuals (dated by TCRdb to between 2020 and 2021). A note on the overall study: The cohort comprised a couple of women and a few men aged 18 to 49 years. For each donor, three plates each were used for CD4 naive and CD4 memory, two plates were used for CD8 naive, and one plate was used for CD8 memory. Blood TCR repertoires of about five healthy adults were deeply sequenced to estimate repertoire size and the extent of clonotype sharing between individuals. Different laboratories and diverse techniques were used to prepare libraries and sequence TCR repertoires, to increase sequencing depth and limit assay-specific biases. Each donor's leukapheresis produced roughly between roughly 0.85 and 9.5 billion PBMCs.

TCR CDR3 regions were amplified from genomic DNA by multiplex PCR using the deep immunoSEQ assay. For each cell subset, the extracted genomic DNA was distributed evenly across all wells of several immunoSEQ 96-well plates, and each plate served as one replicate. Each replicate PCR for sorted subsets received around 200 ng genomic DNA, equal to around 32,000 T cell genomes. The purified libraries were quantified using a Qubit 3.0 fluorometer, sized with a Bioanalyzer 2100, and then quantified again using the KAPA Library Quantification kit. Every immunoSEQ 96-well plate was sequenced on a separate single-read 150-cycle Illumina NextSeq 550 flow cell. In the paper's pipeline: Because the immunoSEQ output included only junctional sequences and no quality scores, the filtering could not be the same as the filtering used for full-length reads. To assign V/J genes and CDR3, sequences were annotated using PyIR, a Python wrapper for IgBLAST v1.9, with IMGT germline references. Reads with weak V/J assignments (E-value above 1e-6), missing CDR3, stop codons, out-of-frame junctions, or ambiguous translated residues were removed. A V3J clonotype was defined by an identical inferred V gene, J gene, and CDR3 amino acid sequence. Percentage overlap between repertoires was computed as shared unique clonotypes divided by the size of the smaller repertoire. RTK rarefaction, the Chao1 estimator, and Recon v2.1 estimates of unobserved clonotypes were used to assess repertoire richness. Generation probabilities were computed with OLGA for all TCRbeta clonotypes obtained by the gDNA method from a few donors. TCRdb limited this immuneACCESS table to in-frame rearrangements with V and J called. A share of clones is missing; checked studies link under half to unresolved V genes, and the rest is unexplained. V and J calls and clone size come straight from that table; D and trimming were deduced from the DNA. Across this sample there are fewer than 350,000 clones, with around 87% seen only once. Of the sample, about a sixth is held by the ten largest clones.

Points on this clone: Its antigen has not been determined. Base qualities are missing; no much larger clone stands one base away.

Donors were healthy HIV-negative adults with no recently reported acute infections or vaccinations. Only Caucasian adults living in Nashville, Tennessee, USA were represented among the donors. CD8 memory samples combined magnetically selected CD45RO+ cells with CCR7-negative CD45RA+ effector memory (TemRA) cells. Blood was collected by leukapheresis, and PBMCs were isolated by Ficoll-Histopaque density gradient centrifugation and then cryopreserved in liquid nitrogen vapor phase. Analytical flow cytometry was used to check the purity and quantity of every magnetically sorted T cell population. Genomic DNA was isolated from each sorted fraction and quantified by UV absorbance on a Nanodrop 2000c. Findings and caveats that apply to the study as a whole: Compared with non-shared clonotypes, clonotypes shared by all four sorted-subset donors had higher generation probabilities. Even with the large sequencing depth, rarefaction of the sorted-subset datasets indicated that sequencing was incomplete. Pairwise subsampling led to the expectation that sequencing depth would affect the degree of clonotype sharing among donors. When a few donors were compared, the shared fraction of clonotypes was around 5.1% for naive CD4, more than 3% for naive CD8, 2.3% for memory CD4, and 0.35% to 0.5% for memory CD8. Sampling was limited to blood, and TCR repertoires in tissue likely differ from TCR repertoires in blood. Because the study included a small number of donors, the genetic and exposure-history diversity represented was limited. Estimated clonotype richness was generally larger for naive than for memory subsets.

Sequencing was carried out using memory CD8+ T cells sorted from blood. According to the study, the label for this sample's cell subset or site signals: CD45RO+ cells pooled with CCR7-negative TemRA cells. This clonotype was sampled from a man aged 18 to 35 in good health.

The nucleotides read TGTGCCAGCAGCGTTGATGGACAGGGCTACGAGCAGTACTTC. This is translated as CASSVDGQGYEQYF. This receptor chain uses TRBV5-6 and TRBJ2-7; TRBD1 lines up with 8 middle nucleotides. Sequences SGHDT (CDR1) and YYEEEE (CDR2) are obtained from the germline V gene. The germline V end is reduced by 4 bases and the J end by 3 bases; junction bases left unmatched: 6. Its CDR3 holds 14 amino acids, cysteine through phenylalanine. This entry keeps only the CDR3 DNA: 42 bases, framed from base 1.